The 32 T cell receptor beta chains below come from one sample, sequenced in a study of vaccination and CD4 T cells after COVID-19. Described treatment: roughly nine-day PBMC culture with coronavirus spike peptide pools or control peptides (ViraFEST assay). Sequenced with the Oncomine TCR Beta short-read assay was DNA taken from cultured CD4+ T cells. From the PCR reads, TCRdb called clonotypes with MiXCR, one entry per CDR3 protein. The repertoire consists of a few thousand distinct CDR3 sequences, with 48% occurring once and the leading ten covering roughly 20%. These receptors' targets are unknown. Sequencing was done on a sample of CD4+ T cells from blood, cultured in vitro. These receptors all stem from a human donor who had recovered from COVID-19.

In this sample, this clonotype turned up a few times. This rearrangement joins TRBV11-3 to TRBJ1-3; 8 nucleotides line up with TRBD1. Germline trimming cut 10 bases from V and 2 bases from J; bases unmatched to any gene: 4. Germline loops: CDR1 SGHNT, CDR2 YENEEA. The CDR3 runs 13 residues. The CDR3 DNA follows: TGTGCCACCCAGGGGGCGACTGGAAACACCATATATTTT. It codes for CATQGATGNTIYF.

The chain uses TRBV20-1 and TRBJ2-7; 10 bases match TRBD2. V was clipped by 6 bases and J by 3 bases; unmatched bases: 14. In germline, CDR1 is DFQATT, CDR2 SNEGSKA (reference sequence). The length of the CDR3 is 16 residues. The CDR3 sequence is CSARSHKASGGYEQYF. As DNA, the CDR3 is TGCAGTGCCAGAAGTCACAAAGCTAGCGGGGGCTACGAGCAGTACTTC.

This clonotype has more than one count but fewer than ten. V gene TRBV20-1 combines with J gene TRBJ2-3; 11 bases fit TRBD2. J gave up 1 base and V 5 bases, and 2 bases lay outside the gene matches. Germline V gene lookup returns CDR1 DFQATT and CDR2 SNEGSKA (reference sequence). CDR3 length: 14 amino acids. CDR3 sequence (DNA): TGCAGTGCTTTGGGACTAGCGGGCACAGATACGCAGTATTTT. It translates to CSALGLAGTDTQYF.

This clonotype is large in the sample. This chain joins TRBV19 and TRBJ2-2; D unclear. The CDR3 runs to 14 residues. Germline V gene data show CDR1 as LNHDA and CDR2 as SQIVND (reference sequence). V was shortened by 5 bases and J by 4 bases, with 11 bases between the two germline ends. In DNA, the CDR3 is TGTGCCAGTAGTCCCGACCGGGCCACCGGGGAGCTGTTTTTT. It translates to CASSPDRATGELFF.

The V gene is TRBV27, the J gene TRBJ1-3, with D hard to call. Per germline, CDR1 MNHEY and CDR2 SMNVEV (reference sequence). Between the trimmed V and J ends, which lost 6 bases and 2 bases, there was a span of 8 bases. The CDR3 length is 13 residues. The chain's CDR3 is CASRRTAGNTIYF. CDR3 nucleotides: TGTGCCAGCAGAAGGACGGCTGGAAACACCATATATTTT.

On this clonotype: A read error may account for a junction end that differs from germline. J is TRBJ1-5 and V is TRBV6-1, with TRBD1 identical over 8 bases. Germline V gives CDR1 MNHNS, CDR2 SASEGT. The CDR3 consists of 16 residues. The DNA for the CDR3 is TGTGTCAGCAGTGAGCGACAGGGGCCCCTGAATCAGCCCCAGCATTTT. It yields the protein CVSSERQGPLNQPQHF.

The chain combines TRBV7-2 with TRBJ2-2; D ambiguous. The length of the CDR3 is 11 residues. The V gene's germline CDR1 is SGHTA and CDR2 FQGNSA. V was shortened by 1 base and J by 13 bases, with 7 bases between the two germline ends. The CDR3 bases are TGTGCCAGCAGCTTAGGGGGTACGCTGTTTTTT. Translated: CASSLGGTLFF.

V usage is TRBV6-2 or TRBV6-3 and J usage is TRBJ1-2; 8 nucleotides match TRBD1. The CDR3 length is 13 residues. The V gene end was trimmed by 10 bases and the J gene end by 5 bases; junction bases not matched to a gene: 9. In germline, CDR1 is MNHEY, CDR2 SVGEGT. The CDR3 DNA reads TGTGCCATCACCTTGGACAGGGATTATGGCTACACCTTC. Translation gives CAITLDRDYGYTF.

This clonotype was observed a few times. J is TRBJ1-6 and V is TRBV20-1; no clear D gene. The germline V gene has CDR1 DFQATT and CDR2 SNEGSKA (reference sequence). Trimming cost V 0 bases and J 8 bases, with 8 bases left between them. The CDR3 spans 13 residues. The CDR3 DNA reads as TGCAGTGCTAGAGAAGACGGGTATTCACCCCTCCACTTT. It translates to CSAREDGYSPLHF.

This sequence joins TRBV7-8 and TRBJ2-4; D unresolved. Between the trimmed V and J ends, which lost 5 bases and 5 bases, there was a span of 7 bases. This CDR3 has 12 amino acids. The germline V gene has CDR1 SGHVS and CDR2 FQNEAQ. The CDR3 protein is CASSRTENIQYF. The DNA for the CDR3 is TGTGCCAGCAGCCGGACGGAAAACATTCAGTACTTC.

V usage is TRBV11-2 and J usage is TRBJ1-2; D is perhaps TRBD1 (5 bases). CDR3 length: 13 amino acids. Trimming cost V 2 bases and J 6 bases, with 10 bases left between them. The germline gives CDR1 SGHAT, CDR2 FQNNGV. CDR3 residues: CASSLRGADGYTF. The CDR3 DNA sequence: TGTGCCAGCAGCTTAAGGGGAGCCGATGGCTACACCTTC.

This clonotype appeared a few times. The J gene is TRBJ2-5, the V gene TRBV20-1; D may be TRBD2 (7 bases). Deletions cut 1 base from V and 5 bases from J, with 11 bases between. This CDR3 has 13 residues. Germline V CDR1 and CDR2: DFQATT, SNEGSKA (reference sequence). Here the CDR3 DNA reads TGCAGTGCTAGAGCGGGGGGCATCGAGACCCAGTACTTC. Its protein product is CSARAGGIETQYF.

This chain joins TRBV7-2 and TRBJ1-2, with TRBD1 as a possible D gene (5 bases). The CDR3 extends over 15 amino acids. The V end lost 5 bases, the J end lost 4 bases, and 17 bases lay between the germline ends. Germline lookup yields CDR1 SGHTA and CDR2 FQGNSA. The CDR3 reads CASSRTPGTLYGYTF. CDR3 sequence (DNA): TGTGCCAGCAGCCGAACCCCGGGGACCCTCTATGGCTACACCTTC.

This rearrangement joins TRBV4-2 to TRBJ2-4; D may be TRBD2 (5 bases). The CDR3 sequence is 15 residues long. CDR1 is LGHNA, CDR2 YNFKEQ, per germline. V was pared by 1 base and J by 6 bases, with 13 bases between. The CDR3 here is CASSQGGDPANIQYF. CDR3 coding DNA: TGTGCCAGCAGCCAAGGGGGAGACCCGGCAAACATTCAGTACTTC.

The gene calls are TRBV10-2 and TRBJ2-2, with 7 bases matching TRBD2. The ends lost 7 bases at V and 5 bases at J; junction bases unmatched: 13. The CDR3 covers 16 residues. CDR1 and CDR2 from the germline V gene are WSHSY and SAAADI. The CDR3 bases are TGCGCCAGCACCTACCCTAGGGCGGGAGAGACCGGGGAGCTGTTTTTT. It is translated as CASTYPRAGETGELFF.

The J gene is TRBJ1-4, the V gene TRBV4-1; no clear D gene. V lost 1 base and J lost 0, with 6 bases in between. CDR3 length: 15 amino acids. Germline V gene lookup returns CDR1 MGHRA and CDR2 YSYEKL. CDR3 sequence reads: CASSQVPPTNEKLFF. The CDR3 nucleotides are TGCGCCAGCAGCCAAGTCCCCCCAACTAATGAAAAACTGTTTTTT.

The chain joins TRBV2 to TRBJ2-3; TRBD2 agrees at 8 bases. The V and J ends lost 8 bases and 11 bases, in that order; junction bases with no gene match: 6. Germline CDR1 and CDR2: SNHLY and FYNNEI. The CDR3 is 11 residues long. The CDR3, as DNA: TGTGCCAGCGGGAGCGGGAGTCAGCAGTATTTT. Amino acids: CASGSGSQQYF.

There are a few counts of this clonotype. The chain links TRBV6-5 to TRBJ1-2; tentative D call: TRBD1 (5 bases). V was cut by 4 bases and J by 5 bases, with 14 bases left in between. There are 14 residues in the CDR3. The germline gives CDR1 MNHEY, CDR2 SVGAGI. DNA for the CDR3: TGTGCCAGCAGTTTGACCAGGGTCGAGTATGGCTACACCTTC. Protein: CASSLTRVEYGYTF.

This clonotype is labeled as medium-sized (0.01 to 0.1%). The J gene is TRBJ1-2, the V gene TRBV6-1, with 7 bases that match TRBD1. With V trimmed by 6 bases and J by 4 bases, 8 bases remained unmatched. Per the germline V gene, CDR1 is MNHNS and CDR2 is SASEGT. The CDR3 length is 14 residues. CDR3 sequence: CASRVGDSTYGYTF. CDR3 coding DNA: TGTGCCAGCAGAGTGGGGGACAGCACCTATGGCTACACCTTC.

The CDR3 nucleotides are TGCAGTGCTAGAGTGGGACAGGGTCAGCCCCAGCATTTT. It encodes CSARVGQGQPQHF. The chain uses TRBV20-1 and TRBJ1-5; 9 bases line up with TRBD1. The CDR3 loop spans 13 amino acids. The V gene's germline CDR1 is DFQATT and CDR2 SNEGSKA (reference sequence). J lost 6 bases, V lost 1 base, and 1 base had no gene match.

The chain employs TRBV7-6 and TRBJ1-1; perhaps TRBD1 as D (5 bases). Trimming took off 2 bases at V and 0 bases at J, with 7 bases between the two ends. The germline V gene has CDR1 SGHVS and CDR2 FNYEAQ. The CDR3 is 14 residues long. For the CDR3, the DNA is TGTGCCAGCAGCTTACGAGGGGTGAACACTGAAGCTTTCTTT. Protein sequence: CASSLRGVNTEAFF.

V and J are TRBV5-1 and TRBJ2-5; D unresolved. Germline loops: CDR1 SGHRS, CDR2 YFSETQ. This CDR3 comprises 11 residues. Trimming shortened V by 5 bases and J by 5 bases, and 7 bases separated the two germline ends. The CDR3 spells CASSIGETQYF. The CDR3 DNA reads as TGCGCCAGCAGTATAGGGGAGACCCAGTACTTC.

The CDR3 DNA sequence: TGTGCCAGCAGCCCCGGGGGTAACTATGGCTACACCTTC. Its translation is CASSPGGNYGYTF. The chain carries TRBV6-1 and TRBJ1-2; D is perhaps TRBD1 (5 bases). The CDR3 has 13 residues. Germline V gives CDR1 MNHNS, CDR2 SASEGT. Trimming took 6 bases from V and 1 from J, leaving 9 bases between them.

V usage is TRBV6-1 and J usage is TRBJ1-6; TRBD1 matches 11 bases. The trim removed 6 bases at V and 8 bases at J, leaving 0 bases unmatched. In germline, CDR1 is MNHNS, CDR2 SASEGT. This CDR3 comprises 13 residues. The CDR3 here is CASRGQGDSPLHF. The CDR3 bases are TGTGCCAGCAGGGGACAGGGGGATTCACCCCTCCACTTT.

This clonotype has only a few counts. The chain recombines TRBV2 with TRBJ1-2; the D gene is possibly TRBD1 (5 bases). Looked up from germline, CDR1 is SNHLY and CDR2 is FYNNEI. The CDR3 loop spans 15 amino acids. Trimming left V 11 bases short and J 4 bases short, with 23 bases between. As DNA, the CDR3 is TGTGCCGGCTCACCCCAGGGTCGAATTGGCTATGGCTACACCTTC. Translated: CAGSPQGRIGYGYTF.

This clonotype was observed a handful of times. V is TRBV24-1 and J is TRBJ1-1; perhaps TRBD1 as D (5 bases). The V gene's germline CDR1 is KGHDR and CDR2 SFDVKD. The CDR3 is 12 amino acids. Deletions cut 12 bases from V and 1 base from J, with 11 bases between. The CDR3 reads CAPPGGNTEAFF. The CDR3 DNA is TGTGCCCCCCCCGGGGGGAACACTGAAGCTTTCTTT.

This sequence joins TRBV6-1 and TRBJ2-7, with 8 bases fitting TRBD2. Germline CDR1 MNHNS, CDR2 SASEGT. V was clipped by 7 bases and J by 4 bases; unmatched bases: 9. The length of the CDR3 is 14 residues. The CDR3 DNA sequence: TGTGCCAGCACCCAGTTTAGCGGGGTTTACGAGCAGTACTTC. This sequence encodes CASTQFSGVYEQYF.

V is TRBV7-3 and J is TRBJ1-2, with a weak D call TRBD1 (5 bases). The ends were cut back, 0 bases at V and 5 bases at J, with 10 bases in the middle. The CDR3 totals 14 residues. Germline lookup yields CDR1 SGHTA and CDR2 FQGTGA. The CDR3 DNA sequence: TGTGCCAGCAGCTTAACATCCGCAGGGTATGGCTACACCTTC. It is translated as CASSLTSAGYGYTF.

This sequence joins TRBV6-2 or TRBV6-3 and TRBJ2-3, with TRBD2 matching over 13 bases. V was pared by 6 bases and J by 10 bases, with 10 bases of the junction left unmatched. The CDR3 length is 15 residues. Germline CDR1 and CDR2: MNHEY and SVGEGT. CDR3 DNA: TGTGCCAGCAGCCCAGTTGGACTAGCGGGAGTTCCGCAGTATTTT. It codes for CASSPVGLAGVPQYF.

This clonotype came up a few times. This chain uses TRBV20-1 with TRBJ2-5, with a possible D match to TRBD2 (5 bases). V lost 6 bases and J lost 2, with 19 bases in between. CDR3 length equals 15 residues. From germline, CDR1 is DFQATT and CDR2 SNEGSKA (reference sequence). CDR3 loop: CSASPGLLFQETQYF. The CDR3 DNA reads TGCAGTGCCTCCCCGGGGTTGTTGTTTCAAGAGACCCAGTACTTC.

The chain couples TRBV4-2 to TRBJ2-7; TRBD2 aligns across 8 bases. V gave up 1 base and J gave up 0 bases; unmatched junction bases: 11. CDR1 and CDR2 (germline): LGHNA, YNFKEQ. This CDR3 spans 18 amino acids. Written as DNA, the CDR3 is TGTGCCAGCAGCCAAGGTATACTAGCGGACCCGAGCTCCTACGAGCAGTACTTC. Translated, it gives CASSQGILADPSSYEQYF.

This chain links TRBV2 with TRBJ1-2; 9 nucleotides line up with TRBD1. In germline, CDR1 is SNHLY, CDR2 FYNNEI. This CDR3 contains 15 residues. Unmatched junction bases numbered 12, after V lost 5 bases and J lost 8 bases. The chain's CDR3 is CASSQQPGQGQGYTF. For the CDR3, the DNA is TGTGCCAGCAGTCAGCAGCCGGGACAGGGACAGGGCTACACCTTC.